Following are 24 T cell receptor beta chains from one sample sequenced in a study of post-analysis software for immune sequencing data. Study-wide results and limits: With TRBV5-6, TRBV5-1 and TRBV20-1 included, about 5 TRBV segments were more frequent in patients than in controls.

Presence of unique molecular identifiers characterized the TCR beta cDNA libraries. TCRdb passed the PCR reads through MiXCR, listing each CDR3 protein once. The sample lists roughly 580,000 distinct CDR3 sequences, around 40% seen once, with about 1.5% in the top ten. These receptors have no identified antigens. Sequencing was carried out using blood. These receptors came from a girl aged 5-17 years with multiple sclerosis.

The chain uses TRBV15 and TRBJ2-3; no definite D call. Between the trimmed V and J ends, which lost 3 bases and 0 bases, there was a span of 13 bases. Germline V gene sequence: CDR1 LNHNV, CDR2 YYDKDF (reference sequence). The CDR3 has 16 residues. CDR3 amino acids: CATSSRRVLSTDTQYF. The DNA of the CDR3 is TGTGCCACCAGCAGTAGACGGGTTCTAAGCACAGATACGCAGTATTTT.

The rearrangement links TRBV20-1 to TRBJ2-3; D not resolved. The V end lost 6 bases, the J end lost 2 bases, and 15 bases lay between the germline ends. The CDR3 has 14 amino acids. The germline V gene has CDR1 DFQATT and CDR2 SNEGSKA (reference sequence). The CDR3 is CSALNAGNTDTQYF. CDR3 coding DNA: TGCAGTGCCCTGAACGCCGGTAACACAGATACGCAGTATTTT.

Here the CDR3 reads CASSASGGSLEQYF. The CDR3 nucleotides are TGTGCCAGCAGTGCTAGCGGGGGCTCCCTCGAGCAGTACTTC. The chain joins TRBV7-2 to TRBJ2-7; 10 nucleotides line up with TRBD2. Germline-derived CDR1 and CDR2 are SGHTA and FQGNSA. Unmatched junction bases numbered 8, after V lost 6 bases and J lost 6 bases. This CDR3 comprises 14 residues.

This clonotype was counted at least ten times. The genes are TRBV12-3 or TRBV12-4 and TRBJ1-2; 7 bases are shared with TRBD1. After removal of 6 bases from V and 2 bases from J, the junction contained 3 bases not matched to a gene. The length of the CDR3 is 13 residues. CDR3 nucleotides: TGTGCCAGCAGCTTACAGGGGAACTATGGCTACACCTTC. Encoded protein: CASSLQGNYGYTF.

The CDR3 loop reads CASSGSGDTEQFF. CDR3 bases: TGCGCCAGCTCCGGGTCCGGGGACACTGAGCAGTTCTTC. The V and J genes are TRBV5-1 and TRBJ2-1; possible D gene TRBD1, 6 bases. Per germline, CDR1 SGHRS and CDR2 YFSETQ. The V and J ends lost 7 bases and 9 bases respectively, with 17 bases between them. The CDR3 has 13 residues.

This clonotype turned up a few times. The chain carries TRBV12-3 or TRBV12-4 and TRBJ2-6; D call uncertain. CDR3 length: 14 residues. The V end was cut by 6 bases, the J end by 4 bases, with 10 bases between. The CDR3 DNA sequence: TGTGCCAGCAGGGACCCGTTGGGGGCCAACGTCCTGACTTTC. It yields the protein CASRDPLGANVLTF.

The chain recombines TRBV29-1 with TRBJ2-7; D may be TRBD1 or TRBD2 (5 bases each). V lost 5 bases and J 4 bases, leaving 21 bases between the germline ends. CDR1 is SQVTM and CDR2 is ANQGSEA in the germline V gene. This CDR3 comprises 15 residues. The CDR3 DNA sequence: TGCAGCGTTACCGGGACGGGCGAGGAAGGTTACGAGCAGTACTTC. Translation gives CSVTGTGEEGYEQYF.

The chain recombines TRBV7-9 with TRBJ2-7; D unresolved. The end of the DNA fits TRBJ2-5 better, so the J call may be wrong. This CDR3 contains 13 residues. Germline assignment: CDR1 SEHNR and CDR2 FQNEAQ (reference sequence). The chain's CDR3 is CASSAPMRETQYF. The CDR3 DNA is TGTGCCAGCAGCGCCCCGATGAGAGAGACCCAGTACTTC.

This clonotype showed up just a few times. This sequence joins TRBV20-1 and TRBJ1-2; D uncertain. The CDR3 consists of 11 residues. Trimming removed 7 bases at V and 4 bases at J, with 10 bases between. CDR1 is DFQATT, CDR2 SNEGSKA, per germline (reference sequence). CDR3 DNA: TGCAGTGTGGCAGGCCCCTATGGCTACACCTTC. This translates into CSVAGPYGYTF.

The CDR3, as DNA: TGTGCCAGCAGACTTTTAGCGGGAGAAGAGACCCAGTACTTC. Translating it yields CASRLLAGEETQYF. The V call is TRBV2, the J call TRBJ2-5; 9 bases are a match to TRBD2. The germline gives CDR1 SNHLY, CDR2 FYNNEI. CDR3 length equals 14 residues. J gave up 3 bases and V 6 bases, and 5 bases lay outside the gene matches. Variable domain in full (rest from reference TRBV2 and TRBJ2-5): EPEVTQTPSHQVTQMGQEVILRCVPISNHLYFYWYRQILGQKVEFLVSFYNNEISEKSEIFDDQFSVERPDGSNFTLKIRSTKLEDSAMYFCASRLLAGEETQYFGPGTRLLVL.

The chain recombines TRBV18 with TRBJ1-1; 9 bases line up with TRBD1. This CDR3 region has 14 residues. Per germline, CDR1 KGHSH and CDR2 LQKENI. V was pared by 8 bases and J by 1 base, with 5 bases of the junction left unmatched. The CDR3, as DNA: TGTGCCAGCACAGGACAGGGGACGAACACTGAAGCTTTCTTT. Amino acid sequence: CASTGQGTNTEAFF.

The rearrangement links TRBV2 to TRBJ2-3; D possibly uses TRBD1 or TRBD2 (5 bases each). Trimming took off 6 bases at V and 6 bases at J, with 13 bases between the two ends. The CDR3 consists of 13 residues. The germline gives CDR1 SNHLY, CDR2 FYNNEI. The CDR3 loop is CASRFRGVDTQYF. CDR3 bases: TGTGCCAGCAGATTCAGAGGGGTGGATACGCAGTATTTT.

The chain carries TRBV20-1 and TRBJ1-2, with D unclear. The germline CDR1 and CDR2 sequences are DFQATT and SNEGSKA (reference sequence). V lost 0 bases, J lost 3 bases, and 11 bases lay in between. The CDR3 is made up of 14 amino acids. The CDR3 DNA sequence: TGCAGTGCTAGAGATAGGAGAGGGCACTATGGCTACACCTTC. Its translation is CSARDRRGHYGYTF.

J is TRBJ2-5 and V is TRBV27, with a tentative D call TRBD1 (7 bases). Matching the DNA end better, TRBJ2-7 makes the J call doubtful. Germline CDR1 MNHEY, CDR2 SMNVEV (reference sequence). The CDR3 spans 15 residues. DNA of the CDR3: TGTGCCAGCAGTCCAATGGGGGGACAGAACTACGAGCAGTACTTC. Its protein product is CASSPMGGQNYEQYF.

This clonotype was observed a few times. The chain joins TRBV9 to TRBJ2-6; D is undetermined. CDR3 length: 15 residues. V lost 2 bases to trimming and J lost 4 bases, with 10 bases between them. CDR1 is SGDLS, CDR2 YYNGEE, per germline. CDR3 sequence reads: CASSVFGRGANVLTF. The CDR3 DNA reads as TGTGCCAGCAGCGTCTTCGGGCGAGGGGCCAACGTCCTGACTTTC.

About this clonotype itself: Its ends do not fully match the called genes, so a read error is possible. The rearrangement links TRBV6-5 to TRBJ1-2; TRBD1 matches 8 bases. There are 16 residues in the CDR3. CDR1 and CDR2 from the germline V gene are MNHEY and SVGAGI. CDR3 bases: TGTGTCAGCAGTTACGGTTCAGGGGGCAAAGACGGTGGCTACACCTTC. It yields the protein CVSSYGSGGKDGGYTF.

The chain is built from TRBV5-1 and TRBJ2-1; 7 positions agree with TRBD1. The CDR3 totals 15 residues. Germline assignment: CDR1 SGHRS and CDR2 YFSETQ. With V trimmed by 4 bases and J by 2 bases, 6 bases remained unmatched. This CDR3 is CASSPMTGPYNEQFF. The CDR3 nucleotides are TGCGCCAGCAGCCCTATGACAGGGCCCTACAATGAGCAGTTCTTC. The full variable domain, completed using reference TRBV5-1 and TRBJ2-1, is KAGVTQTPRYLIKTRGQQVTLSCSPISGHRSVSWYQQTPGQGLQFLFEYFSETQRNKGNFPGRFSGRQFSNSRSEMNVSTLELGDSALYLCASSPMTGPYNEQFFGPGTRLTVL.

This clonotype was detected a few times. V is TRBV4-1 and J is TRBJ1-2; D unclear. V gave up 0 bases and J gave up 6 bases, with 14 bases separating them. The CDR3 has 15 residues. Germline V gene sequence: CDR1 MGHRA, CDR2 YSYEKL. The CDR3 DNA reads TGCGCCAGCAGCCAAGATGAAGGGATAATCAATGGCTACACCTTC. Protein product: CASSQDEGIINGYTF.

Only a few counts were recorded for this clonotype. This chain uses TRBV7-8 with TRBJ1-2; D call uncertain. The length of the CDR3 is 15 residues. Trimming left V 2 bases short and J 1 base short, with 11 bases between. CDR1 is SGHVS, CDR2 FQNEAQ, per germline. The CDR3 is CASSLREGLNYGYTF. As DNA, the CDR3 is TGTGCCAGCAGCTTAAGGGAAGGCCTTAACTATGGCTACACCTTC.

As for this clonotype: A read error may account for a junction end that differs from germline. CDR3 coding DNA: TGTGCCAGCAGCTCCTCGACGGGACGCTCTAATGAAAAACGGTTTTTT. Protein: CASSSSTGRSNEKRFF. The chain carries TRBV9 and TRBJ1-4; TRBD1 might be the D (5 bases). The CDR3 contains 16 residues. The germline V gene encodes CDR1 SGDLS and CDR2 YYNGEE.

This clonotype was seen just once. The V call is TRBV7-2, the J call TRBJ2-5, with 9 positions matching TRBD1. From germline, CDR1 is SGHTA and CDR2 FQGNSA. CDR3 length: 13 residues. V lost 5 bases and J lost 5; bases outside the gene matches: 3. This CDR3 reads CASSDRGAETQYF. CDR3 bases: TGTGCCAGCAGCGACAGGGGGGCTGAGACCCAGTACTTC.

In this sample, this clonotype turned up a few times. The V gene is TRBV28, the J gene TRBJ2-5; TRBD1 matches 7 bases. The CDR3 consists of 11 residues. Trimming cost V 5 bases and J 12 bases; bases outside gene matches: 6. Germline V gene sequence: CDR1 MDHEN, CDR2 SYDVKM. CDR3 sequence reads: CASSLGQAEYF. In nucleotides, the CDR3 is TGTGCCAGCAGTCTTGGACAGGCCGAGTACTTC.

This clonotype was observed a handful of times. The chain joins TRBV20-1 to TRBJ2-1; weak D call: TRBD1 (7 bases). The CDR3 loop spans 14 amino acids. The V gene's germline CDR1 is DFQATT and CDR2 SNEGSKA (reference sequence). V gave up 6 bases and J gave up 8 bases, with 20 bases separating them. CDR3 amino acids: CSAKRGAQGDEQFF. For the CDR3, the DNA is TGCAGTGCCAAAAGGGGGGCCCAGGGGGATGAGCAGTTCTTC.

This chain joins TRBV7-6 and TRBJ2-5; weak D call: TRBD1 (6 bases). This CDR3 spans 15 amino acids. Trimming removed 8 bases from V and 3 bases from J, with 19 bases in between. Germline CDR1 reads SGHVS; CDR2 reads FNYEAQ. In DNA form, the CDR3 reads TGTGCCAGCGGCCGAATGTCGGGACACGAAGAGACCCAGTACTTC. Its protein is CASGRMSGHEETQYF.